This TCR beta chain was recovered during a study of control samples from healthy donors and cancer patients. The protocol was immunoSEQ multiplex PCR, while the TCRdb copy is restricted to in-frame clones and leaves out a portion. The sample yields under 450,000 clones, about nine tenths seen once. V was cut by 6 bases and J by 0 bases, with 8 bases left in between. There are 12 residues in the CDR3. CDR1 is SQVTM and CDR2 is ANQGSEA in the germline V gene. This TCR was recovered from a man aged 40-50 years with head and neck cancer. The V and J genes are TRBV29-1 and TRBJ1-1; maybe TRBD1 (5 bases). Sample: PBMCs. CDR3 DNA sequence: TGCAGCGTGACAGAGATGAACACTGAAGCTTTCTTT. It yields the protein CSVTEMNTEAFF.